One sample yielded the 6 T cell receptor beta chains listed below, sequenced in a study of monozygotic twins with inflammatory bowel disease (dated by TCRdb to about 2019). Library prep was done by 5' RACE. The data were produced on an Illumina HiSeq 2500. TCRdb reprocessed the reads into one record per CDR3 protein sequence, lacking DNA. For this sample, the table gives approximately 330,000 distinct CDR3 sequences. Approximately 2% of the sample goes to the ten largest clones. Material for sequencing was blood. Receptors originate from a human donor with ulcerative colitis or Crohn's disease, or a healthy co-twin of an affected twin (not recorded which).

This chain links TRBV7-9 with TRBJ1-1. Germline CDR1 is SEHNR and CDR2 is FQNEAQ (reference sequence). The CDR3 is 12 amino acids. The CDR3 region is CASRTMNTEAFF.

This chain connects TRBV20-1 to TRBJ1-2; the D gene TCRdb calls, TRBD1, cannot be checked with no DNA. Germline assignment: CDR1 DFQATT and CDR2 SNEGSKA (reference sequence). The CDR3 sequence is 13 residues long. The CDR3 spells CSARSTGNYGYTF.

The CDR3 loop reads CASSPREGGARAKNIQYF. V gene TRBV28 combines with J gene TRBJ2-4; TCRdb names TRBD2, which stays unverified in the absence of DNA. The CDR3 loop spans 18 amino acids. Per germline, CDR1 MDHEN and CDR2 SYDVKM.

The chain combines TRBV28 with TRBJ2-1; TCRdb returns TRBD1, unconfirmable since there is no DNA. Germline loops: CDR1 MDHEN, CDR2 SYDVKM. The CDR3 contains 13 residues. CDR3 region: CASSLSSPGEQFF.

The chain joins TRBV5-1 to TRBJ2-7; TCRdb names TRBD2, which stays unverified in the absence of DNA. This CDR3 is 15 amino acids long. Germline V gene lookup returns CDR1 SGHRS and CDR2 YFSETQ. The CDR3: CASSLGGSPIYEQYF.

The CDR3 loop is CASSLTASPTDTQYF. This chain connects TRBV5-1 to TRBJ2-3. This CDR3 contains 15 residues. Looked up from germline, CDR1 is SGHRS and CDR2 is YFSETQ.